The rows below give T cell receptor beta chains drawn from one sample of a study of early T cells in non-severe SARS-CoV-2 infection. TCRdb independently ran MiXCR on the 5' RACE reads; one entry per CDR3 protein. The sample lists under 60,000 distinct CDR3 sequences, 7% to 9% seen once, with roughly a tenth in the top ten. Sequencing was performed on whole blood. The receptors shown here come from an adult who was a healthcare worker with PCR-confirmed SARS-CoV-2 infection or an uninfected control (not recorded which). Both conserved end residues are trimmed from each CDR3. The D gene is left open where the match is weak. For some rows the clone size is stated as once, few or many, or as a class when expanded; others skip it.

v_call	clone_size	j_call	d_call	cdr3_aa
TRBV12-3/TRBV12-4	many	TRBJ2-1	TRBD2	ASKTSGSYEQF
TRBV11-2	.	TRBJ2-1	.	ASSLWQGYNEQF
TRBV6-5	few	TRBJ1-1	.	ASTPAGNTEAF
TRBV7-8	few	TRBJ2-2	TRBD1	ASSLGTGWGANTGELF
TRBV2	few	TRBJ1-5	.	ATRQAKEGNQPQH
TRBV27	.	TRBJ2-7	.	ASSPFRSYEQY
TRBV5-1	many	TRBJ2-1	TRBD1	ASSFGQGDNEQF
TRBV29-1	few	TRBJ1-4	TRBD1	SVRGGATNEKLF
TRBV21-1	.	TRBJ2-1	.	ASSTLTGDVYNEQF
TRBV7-2	.	TRBJ2-5	.	ASSFSGETQY
TRBV11-2	many	TRBJ2-5	.	ASSSIETQY
TRBV27	few	TRBJ2-7	TRBD2	ASRPLAGFHEQY
TRBV9	many	TRBJ2-7	TRBD1	ASSFSPGTGVYNEQY
TRBV12-3/TRBV12-4	.	TRBJ2-6	.	ASSFTAGANVLT
TRBV7-9	few	TRBJ1-2	TRBD1	ASSEDRGHT
TRBV3-1	many	TRBJ1-1	.	ASSLRTPLNTEAF
TRBV7-2	few	TRBJ2-7	.	ASSSHRDFTYEQY
TRBV18	many	TRBJ2-7	TRBD1	ASSPKTGAIYEQY
TRBV27	many	TRBJ1-2	TRBD1	ASNPRADRGSYGYT